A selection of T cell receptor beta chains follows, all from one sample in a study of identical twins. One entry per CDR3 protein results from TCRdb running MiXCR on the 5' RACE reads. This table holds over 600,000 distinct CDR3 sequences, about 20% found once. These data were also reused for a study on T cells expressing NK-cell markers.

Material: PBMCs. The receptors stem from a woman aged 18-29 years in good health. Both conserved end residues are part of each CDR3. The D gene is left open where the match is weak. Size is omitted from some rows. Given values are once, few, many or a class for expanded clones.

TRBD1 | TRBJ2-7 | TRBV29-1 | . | CSVYGTDFYEQYF | TGCAGCGTTTACGGGACAGACTTTTACGAGCAGTACTTC
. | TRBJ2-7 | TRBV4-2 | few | CASSQETFYEQYF | TGTGCCAGCAGCCAAGAAACCTTCTACGAGCAGTACTTC
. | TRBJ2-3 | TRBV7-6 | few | CASSRTPFGADTQYF | TGTGCCAGCAGCCGTACACCCTTCGGCGCAGATACGCAGTATTTT
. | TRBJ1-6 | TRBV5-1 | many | CASSLGQTDSPLHF | TGCGCCAGCAGCTTGGGACAGACAGATTCACCCCTCCACTTT
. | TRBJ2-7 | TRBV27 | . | CASSFSFAVSPYEQYF | TGTGCCAGCAGTTTCTCCTTTGCAGTTAGTCCCTACGAGCAGTACTTC
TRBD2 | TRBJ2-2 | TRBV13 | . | CASSLTSGGPDGELFF | TGTGCCAGCAGCCTGACTTCGGGGGGGCCCGACGGGGAGCTGTTTTTT
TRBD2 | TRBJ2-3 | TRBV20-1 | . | CSASTSGRFRDTDTQYF | TGCAGTGCTTCGACTAGCGGGAGGTTCAGAGACACAGATACGCAGTATTTT
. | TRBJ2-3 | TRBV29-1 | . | CSVEDRTTDTQYF | TGCAGCGTTGAAGACAGGACGACAGATACGCAGTATTTT
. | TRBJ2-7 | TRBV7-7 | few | CASSLEHAREQYF | TGTGCCAGCAGCTTAGAGCACGCTCGCGAGCAGTACTTC
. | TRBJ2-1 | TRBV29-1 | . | CSVDTLRAPMGNEQFF | TGCAGCGTCGACACACTGAGAGCACCCATGGGGAATGAGCAGTTCTTC
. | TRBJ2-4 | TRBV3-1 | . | CASSNRGSSGQYF | TGTGCCAGCAGCAATAGGGGCTCATCGGGTCAGTACTTC
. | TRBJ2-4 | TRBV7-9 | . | CASSFGGPKNIQYF | TGTGCCAGCAGCTTTGGTGGGCCCAAAAACATTCAGTACTTC
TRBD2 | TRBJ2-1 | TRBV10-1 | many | CASSDRGTRSGEQFF | TGCGCCAGCAGTGATAGAGGGACTAGGTCCGGTGAGCAGTTCTTC
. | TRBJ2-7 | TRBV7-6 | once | CASSLDSAAYEQYF | TGTGCCAGCAGCCTGGACAGTGCGGCCTACGAGCAGTACTTC
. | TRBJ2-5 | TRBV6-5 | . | CASRGGFLTQYF | TGTGCCAGCAGGGGTGGCTTTTTGACCCAGTACTTC
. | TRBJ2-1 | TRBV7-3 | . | CASSLWGGDNEQFF | TGTGCCAGCAGCTTATGGGGGGGCGACAATGAGCAGTTCTTC
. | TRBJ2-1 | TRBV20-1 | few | CSAIELPPYNEQFF | TGCAGTGCTATTGAACTCCCCCCCTACAATGAGCAGTTCTTC
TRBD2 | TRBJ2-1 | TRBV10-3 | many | CAISEASGDYNEQFF | TGTGCCATCAGTGAGGCCAGCGGGGACTACAATGAGCAGTTCTTC
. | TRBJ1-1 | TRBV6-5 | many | CASSSPSGGRHTEAFF | TGTGCCAGCAGTTCCCCCTCTGGAGGGCGGCACACTGAAGCTTTCTTT
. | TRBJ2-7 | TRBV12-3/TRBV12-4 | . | CASTLKVTYEQYF | TGTGCCAGCACCCTAAAGGTCACCTACGAGCAGTACTTC
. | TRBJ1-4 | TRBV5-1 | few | CASSLAGTGLWIF | TGCGCCAGCAGCTTGGCCGGGACCGGTTTATGGATTTTT
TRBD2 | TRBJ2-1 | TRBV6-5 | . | CASSSGGSPNYNEQFF | TGTGCCAGCAGTTCGGGAGGTTCCCCCAATTATAATGAGCAGTTCTTC
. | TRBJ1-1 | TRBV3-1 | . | CASRSRAEAFF | TGTGCCAGCAGGTCGAGGGCTGAAGCTTTCTTT
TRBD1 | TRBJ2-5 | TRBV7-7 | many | CASSLEGQGLETQYF | TGTGCCAGCAGCTTAGAGGGACAGGGCTTGGAGACCCAGTACTTC
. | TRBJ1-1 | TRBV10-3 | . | CAISSGTWNTEAFF | TGTGCCATCAGCTCCGGGACATGGAACACTGAAGCTTTCTTT
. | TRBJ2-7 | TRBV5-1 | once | CASSGGNLGEQYF | TGCGCCAGCAGCGGCGGGAACCTCGGCGAGCAGTACTTC
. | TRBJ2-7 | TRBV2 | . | CASSRTRPTGEQYF | TGTGCCAGCTCCCGAACGAGACCAACGGGCGAGCAGTACTTC
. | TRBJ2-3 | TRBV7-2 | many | CASSRRRADTQYF | TGTGCCAGCAGCAGACGACGGGCAGATACGCAGTATTTT
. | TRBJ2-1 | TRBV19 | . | CASSMGGSYNEQFF | TGTGCCAGTAGTATGGGCGGGTCCTACAATGAGCAGTTCTTC
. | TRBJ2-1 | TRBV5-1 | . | CASSFQEYNEQFF | TGCGCCAGCAGCTTCCAGGAATACAATGAGCAGTTCTTC
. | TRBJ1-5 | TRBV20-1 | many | CSASEGGYSNQPQHF | TGCAGTGCTAGTGAGGGGGGGTATAGCAATCAGCCCCAGCATTTT
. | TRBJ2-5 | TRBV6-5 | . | CASSYFSGETQYF | TGTGCCAGCAGTTACTTTTCGGGGGAGACCCAGTACTTC
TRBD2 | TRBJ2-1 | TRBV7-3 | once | CASSISGGLNNEQFF | TGTGCCAGCAGCATTAGCGGGGGGCTCAACAATGAGCAGTTCTTC
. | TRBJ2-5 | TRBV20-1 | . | CSARDRGKGETQYF | TGCAGTGCTAGAGATCGAGGGAAAGGGGAGACCCAGTACTTC
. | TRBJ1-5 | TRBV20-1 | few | CSARRNDEGDQPQHF | TGCAGTGCCCGGAGAAACGACGAGGGCGATCAACCCCAGCATTTT
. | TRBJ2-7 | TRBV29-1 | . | CSVLGTLREQYF | TGCAGCGTTTTAGGGACACTCCGAGAGCAGTACTTC
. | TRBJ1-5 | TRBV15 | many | CATSREGGAAQPQHF | TGTGCCACCAGCAGAGAGGGGGGGGCTGCGCAGCCCCAGCATTTT
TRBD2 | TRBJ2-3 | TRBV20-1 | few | CSASGLAGSDTQYF | TGCAGTGCTAGCGGACTAGCGGGTTCAGATACGCAGTATTTT
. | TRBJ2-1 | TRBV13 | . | CASSSQRTGGNEQFF | TGTGCCAGCAGCTCCCAAAGGACTGGGGGAAATGAGCAGTTCTTC
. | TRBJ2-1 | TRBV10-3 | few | CAISESSDEQFF | TGTGCCATCAGTGAGTCTAGCGATGAGCAGTTCTTC
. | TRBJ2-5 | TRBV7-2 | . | CASSPGGPAAVSQYF | TGTGCCAGCAGCCCCGGCGGACCCGCGGCAGTGAGCCAGTACTTC